This is a list of T cell receptor beta chains from one sample in a study of blood T cell repertoires in COVID-19. Sequenced by immunoSEQ multiplex PCR; TCRdb stores in-frame clones only, minus some. Counted here are hundreds of thousands of clones, approximately 86% occurring once; the ten biggest clones make up roughly 2.3%. The sequencing input was peripheral blood. The receptors here all came from a man between 18 and 35 years old with active or convalescent COVID-19. Each CDR3 is given with its conserved first and last residue. Fields, in order: J gene, D gene, clone size, V gene, CDR3 DNA, CDR3 protein. D genes are given only for firm matches. A row's size may be missing; if present it is once, few, many or a size class.

j_call: TRBJ2-7; d_call: TRBD1; clone_size: -; v_call: TRBV7-9; cdr3_nt: TGTGCCAGCAGCTTTACGACAGGGGCCGAGCAGTACTTC; cdr3_aa: CASSFTTGAEQYF
j_call: TRBJ2-7; d_call: -; clone_size: -; v_call: TRBV18; cdr3_nt: TGTGCCAGCTCACCTTCGATGAGGGACGAGCAGTACTTC; cdr3_aa: CASSPSMRDEQYF
j_call: TRBJ2-7; d_call: -; clone_size: -; v_call: TRBV24-1; cdr3_nt: TGTGCCACCAGTGATTTGGGCAGTGAGCAGTACTTC; cdr3_aa: CATSDLGSEQYF
j_call: TRBJ1-5; d_call: -; clone_size: -; v_call: TRBV6-2/TRBV6-3; cdr3_nt: TGTGCCAGCAGTTACTCGTGGCGGGTGGGAGAGCCCCAGCATTTT; cdr3_aa: CASSYSWRVGEPQHF
j_call: TRBJ1-5; d_call: TRBD1; clone_size: -; v_call: TRBV10-3; cdr3_nt: TGTGCCATCAGTGGGGACAGGGCCAATCAGCCCCAGCATTTT; cdr3_aa: CAISGDRANQPQHF
j_call: TRBJ1-2; d_call: TRBD1; clone_size: once; v_call: TRBV7-8; cdr3_nt: TGTGCCAGCAGCCCCGACAGGGCAGGCAACTATGGCTACACCTTC; cdr3_aa: CASSPDRAGNYGYTF
j_call: TRBJ2-3; d_call: TRBD2; clone_size: -; v_call: TRBV7-6; cdr3_nt: TGTGCCAGCAGCAGAGAACCGGGACTAGCGGGGACAGATACGCAGTATTTT; cdr3_aa: CASSREPGLAGTDTQYF
j_call: TRBJ2-4; d_call: TRBD2; clone_size: few; v_call: TRBV4-1; cdr3_nt: TGCGCCAGCAGCCATAGCCCAACCGGGACTAGCGGGAGGACGGCGGCCAAAAACATTCAGTACTTC; cdr3_aa: CASSHSPTGTSGRTAAKNIQYF
j_call: TRBJ1-2; d_call: -; clone_size: -; v_call: TRBV6-6; cdr3_nt: TGTGCCAGCGAGGGGGGGTTCGGCTACACCTTC; cdr3_aa: CASEGGFGYTF
j_call: TRBJ1-2; d_call: TRBD1; clone_size: -; v_call: TRBV10-3; cdr3_nt: TGTGCCATCAGAGTGGACAGGGGGGACGGCTACACCTTC; cdr3_aa: CAIRVDRGDGYTF
j_call: TRBJ1-2; d_call: -; clone_size: -; v_call: TRBV27; cdr3_nt: TGTGCCACCGGCCGGGGTGGTGGCTACACCTTC; cdr3_aa: CATGRGGGYTF
j_call: TRBJ1-2; d_call: TRBD1; clone_size: -; v_call: TRBV4-1; cdr3_nt: TGCGCCAGCAGCATTCGTACCGGACAGGGGGCAGATGGCTACACCTTC; cdr3_aa: CASSIRTGQGADGYTF
j_call: TRBJ1-5; d_call: -; clone_size: -; v_call: TRBV5-5; cdr3_nt: TGTGCCAGCAGCTTGACAGACCAGCCCCAGCATTTT; cdr3_aa: CASSLTDQPQHF
j_call: TRBJ1-1; d_call: TRBD1; clone_size: -; v_call: TRBV6-5; cdr3_nt: TGTGCCAGCAGTTACGAGACAGGGGGCACTGAAGCTTTCTTT; cdr3_aa: CASSYETGGTEAFF
j_call: TRBJ2-2; d_call: -; clone_size: once; v_call: TRBV19; cdr3_nt: TGTGCCAGTAGTCTCAGGGTTTCCGGGGAGCTGTTTTTT; cdr3_aa: CASSLRVSGELFF
j_call: TRBJ1-1; d_call: -; clone_size: -; v_call: TRBV6-5; cdr3_nt: TGTGCCAGCAGTTCTTTCGATCAGGGACATACTGAAGCTTTCTTT; cdr3_aa: CASSSFDQGHTEAFF
j_call: TRBJ2-7; d_call: -; clone_size: -; v_call: TRBV3-1/TRBV3-2; cdr3_nt: TGTGCCAGCAGCCGGGGGGGGCGCGAGCAGTACTTC; cdr3_aa: CASSRGGREQYF
j_call: TRBJ1-1; d_call: TRBD1; clone_size: -; v_call: TRBV3-1/TRBV3-2; cdr3_nt: TGTGCCAGCAGCCAATGGATTGCAACGGGACAGAGGAACACTGAAGCTTTCTTT; cdr3_aa: CASSQWIATGQRNTEAFF
j_call: TRBJ1-1; d_call: -; clone_size: -; v_call: TRBV2; cdr3_nt: TGTGCCAGCAGTACCGGGAGTTTGGGTGGGAACACTGAAGCTTTCTTT; cdr3_aa: CASSTGSLGGNTEAFF
j_call: TRBJ2-1; d_call: -; clone_size: -; v_call: TRBV20-1; cdr3_nt: TGCAGTGCTAGTAGGAGCAATGAGCAGTTCTTC; cdr3_aa: CSASRSNEQFF
j_call: TRBJ1-1; d_call: -; clone_size: -; v_call: TRBV6-5; cdr3_nt: TGTGCCAGCAGGAAACCAGGGGCCCCTCACACTGAAGCTTTCTTT; cdr3_aa: CASRKPGAPHTEAFF
j_call: TRBJ1-5; d_call: TRBD1; clone_size: -; v_call: TRBV15; cdr3_nt: TGTGCCACCAGCAGGGACAGGGCGACACATCAGCCCCAGCATTTT; cdr3_aa: CATSRDRATHQPQHF
j_call: TRBJ2-7; d_call: -; clone_size: -; v_call: TRBV10-3; cdr3_nt: TGTGCCATCAGTGAGTCAGCAGGGTACGAGCAGTACTTC; cdr3_aa: CAISESAGYEQYF
j_call: TRBJ2-7; d_call: TRBD2; clone_size: -; v_call: TRBV19; cdr3_nt: TGTGCCAGTAGTATTTCAACTAGCGGGAGACCTCCGTATACCTACGAGCAGTACTTC; cdr3_aa: CASSISTSGRPPYTYEQYF
j_call: TRBJ2-1; d_call: TRBD1; clone_size: -; v_call: TRBV6-5; cdr3_nt: TGTGCCAGCACTAGGGACAGGAGCTCCTACAATGAGCAGTTCTTC; cdr3_aa: CASTRDRSSYNEQFF
j_call: TRBJ1-1; d_call: -; clone_size: -; v_call: TRBV19; cdr3_nt: TGTGCCAGTAGTTCGGACAGATACACTGAAGCTTTCTTT; cdr3_aa: CASSSDRYTEAFF
j_call: TRBJ2-1; d_call: TRBD2; clone_size: -; v_call: TRBV5-6; cdr3_nt: TGTGCCAGCAGCGTCGGACTAGCGGGGGGCCGGAGCAATGAGCAGTTCTTC; cdr3_aa: CASSVGLAGGRSNEQFF
j_call: TRBJ1-4; d_call: -; clone_size: -; v_call: TRBV25-1; cdr3_nt: TGTGCCAGCAGTGACCGAGGCAGCGTCAGAAATGAAAAACTGTTTTTT; cdr3_aa: CASSDRGSVRNEKLFF
j_call: TRBJ1-1; d_call: -; clone_size: -; v_call: TRBV29-1; cdr3_nt: TGCAGCGCCGGGGGGCCTGAAGCTTTCTTT; cdr3_aa: CSAGGPEAFF
j_call: TRBJ2-1; d_call: -; clone_size: -; v_call: TRBV7-7; cdr3_nt: TGTGCCAGCAGCTTAGAACTATACAATGAGCAGTTCTTC; cdr3_aa: CASSLELYNEQFF
j_call: TRBJ1-4; d_call: -; clone_size: -; v_call: TRBV12-5; cdr3_nt: TGTGCTAGTGGTTCACGCTATTTAGAGGAAAAACTGTTTTTT; cdr3_aa: CASGSRYLEEKLFF
j_call: TRBJ2-7; d_call: -; clone_size: -; v_call: TRBV5-8; cdr3_nt: TGTGCCAGCAGACGCAAAACAGGTTTGAGCTACGAGCAGTACTTC; cdr3_aa: CASRRKTGLSYEQYF
j_call: TRBJ2-3; d_call: TRBD2; clone_size: -; v_call: TRBV7-3; cdr3_nt: TGTGCCAGCAGCTGGGCGGGGAGGGATACAGATACGCAGTATTTT; cdr3_aa: CASSWAGRDTDTQYF
j_call: TRBJ1-1; d_call: -; clone_size: -; v_call: TRBV15; cdr3_nt: TGTGCCACCAGCAGCCGTTTGAACACTGAAGCTTTCTTT; cdr3_aa: CATSSRLNTEAFF
j_call: TRBJ2-6; d_call: TRBD1; clone_size: -; v_call: TRBV27; cdr3_nt: TGTGCCAGCAGTTCCGGGACAGGGGTCCCCGGGGCCAACGTCCTGACTTTC; cdr3_aa: CASSSGTGVPGANVLTF
j_call: TRBJ1-5; d_call: TRBD1; clone_size: -; v_call: TRBV28; cdr3_nt: TGTGCCAGCAGCTTGGGACAGGGGTATCTTAGCAATCAGCCCCAGCATTTT; cdr3_aa: CASSLGQGYLSNQPQHF
j_call: TRBJ2-7; d_call: TRBD2; clone_size: -; v_call: TRBV6-5; cdr3_nt: TGTGCCAGCAGTTACTCGGGCGGGAGTCGAGACGAGCAGTACTTC; cdr3_aa: CASSYSGGSRDEQYF
j_call: TRBJ2-5; d_call: -; clone_size: -; v_call: TRBV7-9; cdr3_nt: TGTGCCAGCCTCCGGGACACGGAGACCCAGTACTTC; cdr3_aa: CASLRDTETQYF
j_call: TRBJ1-1; d_call: -; clone_size: -; v_call: TRBV21-1; cdr3_nt: TGTGCCAGCAGCAAAGGACAAATTGAAGCTTTCTTT; cdr3_aa: CASSKGQIEAFF
j_call: TRBJ1-6; d_call: TRBD1; clone_size: few; v_call: TRBV5-6; cdr3_nt: TGTGCCAGCAGCTCGCGGACAGGGCCGGACTCCTATAATTCACCCCTCCACTTT; cdr3_aa: CASSSRTGPDSYNSPLHF
j_call: TRBJ2-2; d_call: TRBD1; clone_size: -; v_call: TRBV24-1; cdr3_nt: TGTGCCACCAGTGCCGGCAGGGGGAGCACCGGGGAGCTGTTTTTT; cdr3_aa: CATSAGRGSTGELFF
j_call: TRBJ1-6; d_call: -; clone_size: -; v_call: TRBV7-6; cdr3_nt: TGTGCCAGCAGCTTAACAGACAGACGCAATAATTCACCCCTCCACTTT; cdr3_aa: CASSLTDRRNNSPLHF
j_call: TRBJ2-7; d_call: TRBD1; clone_size: -; v_call: TRBV6-4; cdr3_nt: TGTGCCAGCAGCCCAGTCCCCCCCCGACAGGGTAGCTCCTACGAGCAGTACTTC; cdr3_aa: CASSPVPPRQGSSYEQYF
j_call: TRBJ1-4; d_call: -; clone_size: -; v_call: TRBV18; cdr3_nt: TGTGCCAGCTCACGGGGGCCCGTCGAAAAACTGTTTTTT; cdr3_aa: CASSRGPVEKLFF
j_call: TRBJ2-2; d_call: TRBD1; clone_size: few; v_call: TRBV5-1; cdr3_nt: TGCGCCAGCAGCTCTAACAGGGGAGAGACCGGGGAGCTGTTTTTT; cdr3_aa: CASSSNRGETGELFF
j_call: TRBJ2-3; d_call: -; clone_size: -; v_call: TRBV7-5; cdr3_nt: TGTGCCAGAGACAGGGGAGGGGGCGCAGATACGCAGTATTTT; cdr3_aa: CARDRGGGADTQYF
j_call: TRBJ2-7; d_call: -; clone_size: few; v_call: TRBV5-1; cdr3_nt: TGCGCCAGCAGCGACCCTAGCAATCTGATTTCCTACGAGCAGTACTTC; cdr3_aa: CASSDPSNLISYEQYF
j_call: TRBJ1-6; d_call: -; clone_size: -; v_call: TRBV28; cdr3_nt: TGTGCCACCGACAGGTACCCTGTGTCTCCCCTCCACTTT; cdr3_aa: CATDRYPVSPLHF
j_call: TRBJ2-7; d_call: -; clone_size: -; v_call: TRBV14; cdr3_nt: TGTGCCAGCAGCCGACGGGAGTGGCGGGGATTTTCCCACGAGCAGTACTTC; cdr3_aa: CASSRREWRGFSHEQYF
j_call: TRBJ1-4; d_call: TRBD1; clone_size: -; v_call: TRBV5-1; cdr3_nt: TGCGCCAGCAGCCGGACAGGGCCAACTGAAAAACTGTTTTTT; cdr3_aa: CASSRTGPTEKLFF
j_call: TRBJ2-7; d_call: -; clone_size: -; v_call: TRBV2; cdr3_nt: TGTGCCAGCGGATCCGACAGAGCTTACGAGCAGTACTTC; cdr3_aa: CASGSDRAYEQYF
j_call: TRBJ1-2; d_call: -; clone_size: -; v_call: TRBV7-9; cdr3_nt: TGTGCCAGCAGCCCAACCGGGGTCTATGGCTACACCTTC; cdr3_aa: CASSPTGVYGYTF
j_call: TRBJ2-7; d_call: -; clone_size: -; v_call: TRBV4-1; cdr3_nt: TGCGCCAGCAGCCAAGATTCCGCTAGCTCCTACGAGCAGTACTTC; cdr3_aa: CASSQDSASSYEQYF